These 14 T cell receptor beta chains were sequenced from one sample in a study of T cells in Graves' hyperthyroidism and ophthalmopathy. TCR beta CDR3 sequences were amplified from RNA transcripts. HTBI primers were employed in a first-round RT-PCR of the TCR CDR3. Via MiXCR, TCRdb re-called the multiplex PCR reads, giving one row per CDR3 protein. The table has a few hundred thousand distinct CDR3 sequences, about 15% seen once. The sequencing input was blood. These receptors came from a woman between 18 and 30 years old with Graves' hyperthyroidism.

This clonotype was counted ten times or more. This chain connects TRBV6-1 to TRBJ1-1; D is ambiguous. Looked up from germline, CDR1 is MNHNS and CDR2 is SASEGT. Deletions cut 0 bases from V and 0 bases from J, with 8 bases between. There are 15 residues in the CDR3. The CDR3 reads CASSEASRMNTEAFF. The DNA of the CDR3 is TGTGCCAGCAGTGAAGCGAGCAGGATGAACACTGAAGCTTTCTTT.

This clonotype was detected only a few times. The chain uses TRBV14 and TRBJ2-1, with 7 nucleotides matching TRBD1. CDR3 length: 15 amino acids. The germline V gene encodes CDR1 SGHDN and CDR2 FVKESK. V was pared by 2 bases and J by 8 bases, with 9 bases of the junction left unmatched. The chain's CDR3 is CASSQTDRIIDEQFF. In DNA form, the CDR3 reads TGTGCCAGCAGCCAAACGGACAGGATTATCGATGAGCAGTTCTTC.

The chain has TRBV15 and TRBJ2-6, with D unclear. CDR3 length equals 19 residues. Germline lookup yields CDR1 LNHNV and CDR2 YYDKDF (reference sequence). V was shortened by 0 bases and J by 0 bases, with 15 bases between the two germline ends. DNA of the CDR3: TGTGCCACCAGCAGAGATCAGGCCAGTGTCTACTCTGGGGCCAACGTCCTGACTTTC. As protein: CATSRDQASVYSGANVLTF.

This clonotype was counted ten times or more. The chain recombines TRBV7-3 with TRBJ1-1; TRBD1 aligns across 9 bases. V was clipped by 5 bases and J by 4 bases; unmatched bases: 5. The length of the CDR3 is 14 residues. Germline V CDR1 and CDR2: SGHTA, FQGTGA. CDR3 in DNA: TGTGCCAGCAGCCCAATGGGACAGGGCACTGAAGCTTTCTTT. Residues: CASSPMGQGTEAFF.

Only a few counts were recorded for this clonotype. The J gene is TRBJ2-3, the V gene TRBV9; weak D call: TRBD2 (6 bases). The germline gives CDR1 SGDLS, CDR2 YYNGEE. This CDR3 comprises 16 residues. V was shortened by 2 bases and J by 0 bases, with 13 bases between the two germline ends. The chain's CDR3 is CASSVTGLPSTDTQYF. As DNA, the CDR3 is TGTGCCAGCAGCGTGACGGGACTTCCTAGCACAGATACGCAGTATTTT. The complete variable domain, with remaining parts taken from reference TRBV9 and TRBJ2-3, reads DSGVTQTPKHLITATGQRVTLRCSPRSGDLSVYWYQQSLDQGLQFLIQYYNGEERAKGNILERFSAQQFPDLHSELNLSSLELGDSALYFCASSVTGLPSTDTQYFGPGTRLTVL.

This sequence joins TRBV24-1 and TRBJ2-7; 7 positions match TRBD1. V lost 9 bases to trimming and J lost 4 bases; unmatched junction nucleotides: 11. The CDR3 runs to 14 residues. Germline loops: CDR1 KGHDR, CDR2 SFDVKD. For the CDR3, the DNA is TGTGCCACCTCTCCCGGGACAGCGGAATACGAGCAGTACTTC. It codes for CATSPGTAEYEQYF.

This sequence joins TRBV19 and TRBJ2-7; weak D call: TRBD1 (6 bases). Trimming pared 6 bases from V and 2 bases from J, leaving 11 bases between. Germline V gene sequence: CDR1 LNHDA, CDR2 SQIVND (reference sequence). The CDR3 loop spans 13 amino acids. CDR3 protein: CASSQDSPYEQYF. CDR3 bases: TGTGCCAGTAGCCAGGACAGCCCCTACGAGCAGTACTTC.

Many counts were recorded for this clonotype. The rearrangement links TRBV3-1 to TRBJ2-2; 8 bases map to TRBD2. This CDR3 spans 16 amino acids. Germline CDR1 is LGHDT and CDR2 is YNNKEL (reference sequence). V was pared by 3 bases and J by 6 bases, with 9 bases of the junction left unmatched. The CDR3 loop reads CASSQDPGLGSGELFF. The CDR3 DNA reads as TGTGCCAGCAGCCAGGATCCGGGACTAGGGTCCGGGGAGCTGTTTTTT.

J is TRBJ2-6 and V is TRBV19; 7 bases line up with TRBD1. Germline V gives CDR1 LNHDA, CDR2 SQIVND (reference sequence). With 7 bases clipped from V and 0 bases from J, the junction kept 3 bases outside the gene matches. The CDR3 loop spans 15 amino acids. The CDR3 nucleotides read TGTGCCAGTACCACAGGGGACTCTGGGGCCAACGTCCTGACTTTC. It codes for CASTTGDSGANVLTF.

This chain uses TRBV12-3 or TRBV12-4 with TRBJ1-1; 10 nucleotides align to TRBD1. The CDR3 is 15 amino acids. V gave up 3 bases and J gave up 2 bases; unmatched junction bases: 3. The CDR3 loop reads CASSFRDRGNTEAFF. In DNA, the CDR3 is TGTGCCAGCAGTTTCCGGGACAGGGGAAACACTGAAGCTTTCTTT.

The chain has TRBV19 and TRBJ2-2, with 10 bases that match TRBD1. Germline loops: CDR1 LNHDA, CDR2 SQIVND (reference sequence). There are 17 residues in the CDR3. With 9 bases clipped from V and 1 base from J, the junction kept 11 bases outside the gene matches. The chain's CDR3 is CASRTIRDRGNTGELFF. The CDR3 DNA reads TGTGCCAGCCGAACTATCCGGGACAGGGGGAACACCGGGGAGCTGTTTTTT.

The table lists this clonotype with a few counts. Possible read error: a much larger clone is one base away. V is TRBV10-3 and J is TRBJ1-2; 10 nucleotides line up with TRBD1. This CDR3 region has 14 residues. J was trimmed by 4 bases and V by 11 bases; bases with no gene match: 10. Germline V CDR1 and CDR2: ENHRY, SYGVKD. CDR3 region: CAVNPGTGVYGYTF. CDR3 in DNA: TGTGCCGTCAACCCCGGGACAGGGGTCTATGGCTACACCTTC.

This clonotype showed up many times. The CDR3 DNA reads as TGCGCCAACCCAAACACAGGCATGAACACTGAAGCTTTCTTT. The encoded protein is CANPNTGMNTEAFF. The gene calls are TRBV5-1 and TRBJ1-1, with D perhaps matching TRBD1 (5 bases). Trimming took 9 bases from V and 0 from J, leaving 15 bases between them. Per the germline V gene, CDR1 is SGHRS and CDR2 is YFSETQ. This CDR3 is built from 14 residues. The whole variable domain, remainder taken from reference TRBV5-1 and TRBJ1-1, is KAGVTQTPRYLIKTRGQQVTLSCSPISGHRSVSWYQQTPGQGLQFLFEYFSETQRNKGNFPGRFSGRQFSNSRSEMNVSTLELGDSALYLCANPNTGMNTEAFFGQGTRLTVV.

This clonotype was seen many times. The V gene is TRBV6-1, the J gene TRBJ1-6; D call uncertain. The germline V gene has CDR1 MNHNS and CDR2 SASEGT. V lost 6 bases and J 2 bases, leaving 23 bases between the germline ends. The CDR3 loop spans 19 amino acids. As DNA, the CDR3 is TGTGCCAGCAGCCCCGGACTCGGTCTGGCCGGCCCCTATAATTCACCCCTCCACTTT. Its translation: CASSPGLGLAGPYNSPLHF.